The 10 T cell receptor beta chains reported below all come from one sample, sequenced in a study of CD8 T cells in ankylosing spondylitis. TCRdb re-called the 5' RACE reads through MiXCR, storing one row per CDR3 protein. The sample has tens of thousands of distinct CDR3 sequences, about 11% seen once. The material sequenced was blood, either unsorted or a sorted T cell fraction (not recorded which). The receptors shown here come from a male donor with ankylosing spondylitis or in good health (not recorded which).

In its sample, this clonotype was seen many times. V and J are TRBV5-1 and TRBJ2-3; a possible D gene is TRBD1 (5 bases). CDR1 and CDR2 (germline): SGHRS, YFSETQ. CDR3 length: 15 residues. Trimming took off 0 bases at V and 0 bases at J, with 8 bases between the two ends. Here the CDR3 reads CASSLVAGSTDTQYF. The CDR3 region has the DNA TGCGCCAGCAGCTTGGTGGCAGGGAGCACAGATACGCAGTATTTT.

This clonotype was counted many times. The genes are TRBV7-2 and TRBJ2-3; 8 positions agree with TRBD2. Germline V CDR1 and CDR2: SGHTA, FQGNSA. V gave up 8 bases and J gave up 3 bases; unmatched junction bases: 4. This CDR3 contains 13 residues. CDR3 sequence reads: CASAGGPTDTQYF. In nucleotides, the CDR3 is TGTGCCAGCGCGGGGGGCCCAACAGATACGCAGTATTTT.

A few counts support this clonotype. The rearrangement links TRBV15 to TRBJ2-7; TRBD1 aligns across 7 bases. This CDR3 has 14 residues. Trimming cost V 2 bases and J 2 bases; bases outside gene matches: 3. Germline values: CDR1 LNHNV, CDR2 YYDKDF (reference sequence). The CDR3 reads CATSRHGTAYEQYF. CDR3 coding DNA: TGTGCCACCAGCAGACACGGGACAGCCTACGAGCAGTACTTC.

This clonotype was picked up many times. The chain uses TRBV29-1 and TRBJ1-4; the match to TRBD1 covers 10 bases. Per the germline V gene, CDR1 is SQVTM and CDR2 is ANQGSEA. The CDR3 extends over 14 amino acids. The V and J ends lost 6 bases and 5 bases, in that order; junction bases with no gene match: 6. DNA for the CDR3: TGCAGCGTGGGGGGGACAGGGGCAAATGAAAAACTGTTTTTT. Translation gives CSVGGTGANEKLFF.

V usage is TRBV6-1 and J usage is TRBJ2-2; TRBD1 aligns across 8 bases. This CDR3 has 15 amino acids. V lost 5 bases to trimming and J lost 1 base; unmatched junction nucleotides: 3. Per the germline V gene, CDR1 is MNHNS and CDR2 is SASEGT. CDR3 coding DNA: TGTGCCAGCAGTAAACAGGGGGAGAACACCGGGGAGCTGTTTTTT. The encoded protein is CASSKQGENTGELFF.

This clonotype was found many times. This chain's CDR3 is CASSLEFGSNQPQHF. The CDR3 nucleotides are TGCGCCAGCAGCTTAGAGTTCGGCAGCAATCAGCCCCAGCATTTT. The chain has TRBV5-1 and TRBJ1-5; D gene uncertain. CDR1 is SGHRS, CDR2 YFSETQ, per germline. This CDR3 is built from 15 residues. V shed 2 bases and J shed 1 base, with 10 bases lying between them.

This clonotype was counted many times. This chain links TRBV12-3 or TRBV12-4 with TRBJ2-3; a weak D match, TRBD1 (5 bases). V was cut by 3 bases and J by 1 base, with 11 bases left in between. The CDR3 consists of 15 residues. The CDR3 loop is CASSFQLRGTDTQYF. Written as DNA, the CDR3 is TGTGCCAGCAGTTTCCAACTCAGGGGCACAGATACGCAGTATTTT.

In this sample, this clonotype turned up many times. The CDR3 loop is CASSLGGSNTEAFF. The CDR3 DNA reads as TGTGCCAGCAGTTTAGGAGGGTCCAACACTGAAGCTTTCTTT. The chain uses TRBV12-3 or TRBV12-4 and TRBJ1-1; D not certain. The CDR3 has 14 residues. V was cut by 1 base and J by 2 bases, with 8 bases left in between.

The CDR3 here is CASRPGEGQGYTF. As DNA, the CDR3 is TGTGCCAGCCGTCCCGGGGAAGGCCAGGGCTACACCTTC. The chain is built from TRBV12-3 or TRBV12-4 and TRBJ1-2; D remains ambiguous. The CDR3 runs 13 residues. V lost 8 bases and J lost 8, with 18 bases in between.

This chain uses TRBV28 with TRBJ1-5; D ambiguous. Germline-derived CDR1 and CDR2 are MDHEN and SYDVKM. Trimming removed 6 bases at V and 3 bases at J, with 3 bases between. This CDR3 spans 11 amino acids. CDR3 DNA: TGTGCCAGCAGAACCAATCAGCCCCAGCATTTT. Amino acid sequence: CASRTNQPQHF.